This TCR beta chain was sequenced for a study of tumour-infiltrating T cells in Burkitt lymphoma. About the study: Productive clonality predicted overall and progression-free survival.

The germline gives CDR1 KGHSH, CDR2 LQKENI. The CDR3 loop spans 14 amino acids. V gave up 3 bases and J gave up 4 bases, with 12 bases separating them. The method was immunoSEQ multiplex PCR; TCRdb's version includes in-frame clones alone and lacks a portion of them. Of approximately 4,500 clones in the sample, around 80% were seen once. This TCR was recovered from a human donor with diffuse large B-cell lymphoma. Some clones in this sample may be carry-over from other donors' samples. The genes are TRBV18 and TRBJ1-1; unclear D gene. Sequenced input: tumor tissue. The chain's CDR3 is CASSPSGPLTEAFF. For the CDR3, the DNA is TGTGCCAGCTCACCTTCAGGACCCCTCACTGAAGCTTTCTTT.